Detailed here is one TCR beta chain. Its antigen is unknown. Expressed TCRB transcripts were sequenced, since all the RNA that had been isolated was reverse transcribed. Repertoires were generated with immunoSEQ multiplex PCR, while TCRdb's copy carries only in-frame clones and drops some. The sample carries some 700,000 clones, roughly an eighth recorded once. CD45RO/CCR7/CD25/CD127/CD95/CD27 sorting isolated CD4+ naive, central memory, regulatory and stem cell-like memory cells. This sample is drawn from a study of beta chain features in type 1 diabetes. Trimming removed 1 base from V and 6 bases from J, with 7 bases in between. CDR3 length: 13 amino acids. CDR1 is MGHDK, CDR2 SYGVNS, per germline. Study-level findings and limits: cDNA sequencing could over-represent cells with high TCR expression. Shortening of TCRB CDR3s, moderate but significant, appeared in all four CD4+ subsets of Type 1 diabetes patients. The naive, central memory and Treg TCRB repertoires looked more alike in patients than they did in healthy donors. Any HLA-type effect on TCRB rearrangement remained unresolved here.

V usage is TRBV25-1 and J usage is TRBJ1-5; D may be TRBD1 (5 bases). Sequencing was performed on naive CD4+ T cells from blood. The receptor was isolated from a man between 18 and 29 years old with type 1 diabetes. The CDR3 reads CASSEWGGQPQHF. Written as DNA, the CDR3 is TGTGCCAGCAGTGAATGGGGGGGTCAGCCCCAGCATTTT.